This TCR beta chain was recovered during a study of blood T cell repertoires in COVID-19. Per germline, CDR1 LGHNT and CDR2 FRNRAP. CDR3 length: 13 amino acids. The J segment lost 4 bases and the V segment lost 1 base, leaving 0 bases of the junction unmatched. The assay was immunoSEQ multiplex PCR, and TCRdb's table has in-frame clones only and misses some. Of hundreds of thousands of clones detected, 80% to 90% appear once; the ten largest clones hold about 4.8%. V gene TRBV12-5 combines with J gene TRBJ1-2; 7 nucleotides line up with TRBD1. The clonotype originates from a woman in her forties or fifties who had been exposed to COVID-19. Source material: PBMCs or T cells enriched from blood (not recorded which). The CDR3 DNA follows: TGTGCTAGTGGTTTGGAGGGGGCCTATGGCTACACCTTC. This encodes CASGLEGAYGYTF.